The 8 T cell receptor beta chains reported below all come from one sample, sequenced in a study of blood T cell repertoires in COVID-19. The method was immunoSEQ multiplex PCR; TCRdb's version includes in-frame clones alone and lacks a portion of them. Seen here are about 74,000 clones, roughly 90% observed once, and the top ten hold about a tenth. Sequencing was performed on peripheral blood. These receptors came from a human donor in a cohort sampled during active COVID-19.

The CDR3 sequence: CASSLSRSDTQYF. The CDR3 DNA reads TGTGCCAGCTCACTTTCCAGGTCAGATACGCAGTATTTT. The chain joins TRBV18 to TRBJ2-3; unclear D gene. Germline V gene data show CDR1 as KGHSH and CDR2 as LQKENI. The V end was cut by 4 bases, the J end by 4 bases, with 9 bases between. This CDR3 is built from 13 residues.

The genes are TRBV7-8 and TRBJ2-2; 11 bases fit TRBD2. Germline V CDR1 and CDR2: SGHVS, FQNEAQ. This CDR3 has 16 residues. Trimming at V came to 2 bases and at J to 1 base, leaving 0 bases not matched to a gene. CDR3 amino acids: CASSLLAGGNTGELFF. The CDR3 nucleotides read TGTGCCAGCAGCTTACTAGCGGGAGGGAACACCGGGGAGCTGTTTTTT. Together with reference TRBV7-8 and TRBJ2-2, the CDR3 gives the full variable domain: GAGVSQSPRYKVAKRGQDVALRCDPISGHVSLFWYQQALGQGPEFLTYFQNEAQLDKSGLPSDRFFAERPEGSVSTLKIQRTQQEDSAVYLCASSLLAGGNTGELFFGEGSRLTVL.

V gene TRBV15 combines with J gene TRBJ1-2; tentative D call: TRBD1 (6 bases). CDR1 is LNHNV and CDR2 is YYDKDF in the germline V gene (reference sequence). This CDR3 contains 14 residues. V dropped 8 bases and J dropped 5 bases, with 18 bases sitting between them. The CDR3 DNA is TGTGCCACCCGACAGGACTCGGCCTTATATGGCTACACCTTC. Translating gives CATRQDSALYGYTF.

J is TRBJ2-7 and V is TRBV4-3, with 9 bases matching TRBD1. Looked up from germline, CDR1 is LGHNA and CDR2 is YSLEER. This CDR3 comprises 14 residues. V lost 4 bases to trimming and J lost 5 bases; unmatched junction nucleotides: 6. In DNA form, the CDR3 reads TGCGCCAGCAGCCGGGACAGGGAACCAAACGAGCAGTACTTC. This sequence encodes CASSRDREPNEQYF.

The V call is TRBV6-2 or TRBV6-3, the J call TRBJ1-1; D is uncertain. This CDR3 is built from 14 residues. V dropped 6 bases and J dropped 3 bases, with 14 bases sitting between them. The V gene's germline CDR1 is MNHEY and CDR2 SVGEGT. This chain's CDR3 is CASSPAGVHTEAFF. The CDR3 coding sequence is TGTGCCAGCAGCCCAGCTGGAGTACACACTGAAGCTTTCTTT.

V is TRBV24-1 and J is TRBJ2-1; D possibly corresponds to TRBD1 (5 bases). The CDR3 has 15 amino acids. Deletions cut 3 bases from V and 5 bases from J, with 13 bases between. CDR1 is KGHDR and CDR2 is SFDVKD in the germline V gene. CDR3 DNA sequence: TGTGCCACCAGTGATCCCACACCACAGGACAATGAGCAGTTCTTC. It specifies CATSDPTPQDNEQFF.

J is TRBJ2-1 and V is TRBV15, with unresolved D. The CDR3 is made up of 11 amino acids. Deletions cut 0 bases from V and 11 bases from J, with 5 bases between. The germline CDR1 and CDR2 sequences are LNHNV and YYDKDF (reference sequence). CDR3 amino acids: CATSREQQQFF. CDR3 bases: TGTGCCACCAGCAGAGAACAACAGCAGTTCTTC.

V gene TRBV6-6 combines with J gene TRBJ2-1; 9 nucleotides line up with TRBD2. The CDR3 has 15 residues. Germline V gene data show CDR1 as MNHNY and CDR2 as SVGAGI (reference sequence). Trimming cost V 2 bases and J 7 bases; bases outside gene matches: 6. The CDR3 region has the DNA TGTGCCAGCAGTTACGCGGGAGGGGGCCTTAATGAGCAGTTCTTC. It is translated as CASSYAGGGLNEQFF.